The 14 T cell receptor beta chains presented below share a single source sample, sequenced in a study of cytomegalovirus exposure and HLA in healthy donors (TCRdb year 2017). Libraries were built with the immunoSEQ multiplex PCR assay. A mixture of 60 forward primers for TCR Vbeta segments and 13 reverse primers for TCR Jbeta segments was used in the multiplex PCR. Not all clones reach the TCRdb copy of this immuneACCESS table, which keeps in-frame sequences only. Checked studies attribute under half of the gap to unresolved V genes and leave the rest unexplained. The sample contains approximately 150,000 clones, roughly nine tenths of them found a single time. 0.8% to 1% of the sample is held by the ten biggest clonotypes. Sequences were obtained from PBMCs. These receptors were collected from a young woman in good health and CMV-seronegative.

V usage is TRBV28 and J usage is TRBJ1-5; TRBD1 might be the D (6 bases). The CDR3 sequence is 15 residues long. Between the trimmed V and J ends, which lost 6 bases and 4 bases, there was a span of 16 bases. In germline, CDR1 is MDHEN, CDR2 SYDVKM. DNA of the CDR3: TGTGCCAGCAGAACACCCTCAGGGACAAATCAGCCCCAGCATTTT. This translates into CASRTPSGTNQPQHF.

The gene calls are TRBV6-1 and TRBJ1-2, with 7 bases that match TRBD1. Germline CDR1 is MNHNS and CDR2 is SASEGT. Trimming took 1 base from V and 6 from J; bases not matched to a gene: 5. CDR3 length equals 14 residues. CDR3 protein: CASSEGGTVDGYTF. CDR3 bases: TGTGCCAGCAGTGAAGGAGGGACAGTGGATGGCTACACCTTC.

This rearrangement joins TRBV5-1 to TRBJ2-4; 10 bases fit TRBD1. Trimming cost V 4 bases and J 6 bases; bases outside gene matches: 4. In germline, CDR1 is SGHRS, CDR2 YFSETQ. The CDR3 has 14 residues. Here the CDR3 DNA reads TGCGCCAGCAGCCCGGACAGGGGGACAAACATTCAGTACTTC. Translation gives CASSPDRGTNIQYF.

This chain uses TRBV29-1 with TRBJ2-7; 11 bases line up with TRBD1. The CDR3 runs 15 residues. Germline loops: CDR1 SQVTM, CDR2 ANQGSEA. Losses at the gene ends were 7 bases for V and 2 bases for J; bases not matched to a gene: 10. The CDR3 DNA is TGCAGCGGGGGGGCCGGGACAGGGGGGCCCTACGAGCAGTACTTC. Its protein is CSGGAGTGGPYEQYF.

The table lists this clone with a few counts. Distinct nucleotide sequences in the sample also encode this CDR3. The rearrangement joins TRBV7-6 to TRBJ1-1; D may be TRBD1 (5 bases). Trimming cost V 2 bases and J 1 base, with 5 bases left between them. This CDR3 is 13 amino acids long. Germline loops: CDR1 SGHVS, CDR2 FNYEAQ. CDR3 DNA sequence: TGTGCCAGCAGCTTAACAGGGAACACTGAAGCTTTCTTT. Its translation is CASSLTGNTEAFF.

This chain connects TRBV28 to TRBJ2-7; weak D call: TRBD2 (5 bases). Germline loops: CDR1 MDHEN, CDR2 SYDVKM. V was clipped by 7 bases and J by 0 bases, with 16 bases between them. This CDR3 is 15 amino acids long. DNA of the CDR3: TGTGCCAGCACCCGGGCCGGGGTTAGCTCCTACGAGCAGTACTTC. Its protein product is CASTRAGVSSYEQYF.

The genes are TRBV6-1 and TRBJ2-5; D ambiguous. The end of the DNA fits TRBJ2-7 better, so the J call may be wrong. From germline, CDR1 is MNHNS and CDR2 SASEGT. The CDR3 consists of 13 residues. The CDR3 DNA follows: TGTGCCAGCAGTGAAACCTGGTCGTACGAGCAGTACTTC. Protein sequence: CASSETWSYEQYF.

A single count supports this clone. The chain links TRBV5-6 to TRBJ1-1; TRBD1 matches at 7 bases. With 2 bases clipped from V and 0 bases from J, the junction kept 7 bases outside the gene matches. Germline loops: CDR1 SGHDT, CDR2 YYEEEE. The CDR3 covers 16 residues. The DNA for the CDR3 is TGTGCCAGCAGCTTAGTTACGGACAGGATGAACACTGAAGCTTTCTTT. Translated, it gives CASSLVTDRMNTEAFF.

The chain links TRBV9 to TRBJ1-1; D is undetermined. CDR1 and CDR2 (germline): SGDLS, YYNGEE. Trimming left V 3 bases short and J 0 bases short, with 9 bases between. CDR3 length: 14 amino acids. Here the CDR3 reads CASSARTVNTEAFF. Here the CDR3 DNA reads TGTGCCAGCAGCGCCCGGACTGTGAACACTGAAGCTTTCTTT.

J is TRBJ1-5 and V is TRBV28; TRBD1 might be the D (6 bases). CDR1 and CDR2 from the germline V gene are MDHEN and SYDVKM. V lost 6 bases and J lost 1, with 13 bases in between. CDR3 length: 15 amino acids. The CDR3: CASSYQGTSNQPQHF. CDR3 nucleotides: TGTGCCAGCAGCTATCAGGGGACGAGCAATCAGCCCCAGCATTTT.

The chain joins TRBV7-6 to TRBJ2-5, with TRBD2 identical over 9 bases. Losses at the gene ends were 5 bases for V and 5 bases for J; bases not matched to a gene: 3. In germline, CDR1 is SGHVS, CDR2 FNYEAQ. The CDR3 has 13 amino acids. Written as DNA, the CDR3 is TGTGCCAGCAGCCTTAGCGGGAGTGAGACCCAGTACTTC. It is translated as CASSLSGSETQYF.

This chain uses TRBV28 with TRBJ1-5; no reliable D call. The V gene's germline CDR1 is MDHEN and CDR2 SYDVKM. CDR3 length: 14 amino acids. Trimming pared 7 bases from V and 1 base from J, leaving 11 bases between. The CDR3 DNA reads as TGTGCCAGCACCCTAGACCGAAGCAATCAGCCCCAGCATTTT. Translation gives CASTLDRSNQPQHF.

J is TRBJ1-3 and V is TRBV4-1; tentatively, D is TRBD1 (5 bases). Trimming pared 0 bases from V and 0 bases from J, leaving 12 bases between. This CDR3 comprises 17 residues. Germline V gives CDR1 MGHRA, CDR2 YSYEKL. CDR3: CASSQDTGEYSGNTIYF. CDR3 in DNA: TGCGCCAGCAGCCAAGATACAGGCGAATACTCTGGAAACACCATATATTTT.

This chain connects TRBV5-1 to TRBJ2-2; D unresolved. From germline, CDR1 is SGHRS and CDR2 YFSETQ. The CDR3 is 15 amino acids. Trimming removed 2 bases at V and 7 bases at J, with 15 bases between. The CDR3 region is CASSLAPPSVGELFF. The CDR3 DNA sequence: TGCGCCAGCAGCTTAGCGCCTCCATCCGTCGGGGAGCTGTTTTTT.